This record covers a single T cell receptor beta chain. CD45RO-negative, CCR7-selected cells formed the naive CD8 fraction, which excluded terminally differentiated effector memory CD45RA+ cells. Between the trimmed V and J ends, which lost 0 bases and 0 bases, there was a span of 9 bases. The CDR3 has 15 residues. The germline V gene has CDR1 SGHDT and CDR2 YYEEEE. The data were taken from a study of shared clonotypes between healthy human individuals. Measured with immunoSEQ multiplex PCR; TCRdb has only the in-frame clones, and not every one. The table has 800,000 to 950,000 clones, around 96% seen once.

Sequencing was done on a sample of naive CD8+ T cells sorted from blood. The genes are TRBV5-6 and TRBJ2-5, with TRBD1 as a possible D gene (5 bases). This sequence originates from a young man in good health. CDR3 nucleotide sequence: TGTGCCAGCAGCTTGGAACAGGCGTACCAAGAGACCCAGTACTTC. This translates into CASSLEQAYQETQYF.